This T cell receptor beta chain was retrieved from a study of B cell selection in AIRE deficiency (dated by TCRdb to 2018 to 2020). Turning to the overall study: TCRbeta repertoires of sorted blood CD4+ conventional T cells and regulatory T cells were compared between AIRE-deficient patients and healthy controls. The TCR-sequenced cohort comprised roughly 5 AIRE-deficient APECED patients and roughly 5 healthy control donors. What the work shows at the level of the full study, not this receptor alone: In terms of TCRBV gene usage, CDR3 length and TCR diversity, Tconv and Treg cells from AIRE-deficient patients looked similar to Tconv and Treg cells from healthy donors. About 29% of the Treg TCRbeta sequences shared among healthy donors turned up in patient Tconv cells, suggesting that Treg-biased clones are diverted into the Tconv compartment. Only TCRbeta chains were sequenced, and roughly 37% of shared healthy-donor Treg sequences were also present in healthy Tconv cells, possibly due to differing TCRalpha chains. Among several thousand shared Treg TCRbeta sequences, about 30% were shared exclusively by healthy donors and approximately 9% exclusively by patients, which suggests that Treg selection is less efficient in the absence of AIRE. Shared Treg sequences had shorter CDR3s, which reflects a bias toward rearrangements containing few non-templated nucleotide insertions.

The immunoSEQ platform was used to sequence the TCRbeta chain. Per the original workflow: When conventional T cell repertoires were pooled, patients gave approximately 1x10^5 distinct in-frame TCRbeta sequences, while healthy donors gave some 130,000. Public Treg TCRbeta sequences were defined as those shared by two or more individuals and were then searched for in Tconv repertoires. Differences between groups were assessed using Mann-Whitney U tests with Bonferroni-Dunn correction in GraphPad Prism 7.03. TCRdb stores this immuneACCESS table with in-frame sequences only. Part of the clones is absent; in the studies checked, under half of the shortfall reflects unresolved V genes, and no reason is known for the rest. For V, J and clone size, that table is used; D and trimming come from the DNA. Here the sample has roughly 23,000 clones; roughly 96% occur a single time. The ten largest clones add up to roughly 0.18% of the sample.

The CDR3 sequence holds 15 residues, the cysteine and phenylalanine included. Only the CDR3 region is kept as DNA, spanning 45 bases read in frame from base 1. V is cut back by 2 bases and J by 5 bases, with 4 bases in the junction unmatched. The germline V gene encodes CDR1 KGHSY and CDR2 FQNENV. As regards this clone: No cognate antigen has been identified for it. Base qualities are not provided; no much larger clone lies one nucleotide away.

Conventional CD4 T cells were sorted as cells that were CD4+CD127+. The healthy donors who provided the control samples were not related to the patients. Tconv and Treg cells for TCRbeta sequencing were sorted on a FACSAria flow cytometer. The sorted cells went into 5-ml round-bottom polystyrene tubes, and the dry cell pellets were then frozen at -80 degrees C until sequencing. Recombination joined TRBV16 with TRBJ1-5; 9 nucleotides in the junction match TRBD1. The specimen sequenced was CD4+CD127+ conventional T cells sorted from PBMCs. The clonotype comes from a human donor in good health. The CDR3 reads CASSQGTGRDQPQHF. The nucleotide sequence reads as follows: TGTGCCAGCAGCCAAGGGACAGGGAGGGATCAGCCCCAGCATTTT.